Here is one T cell receptor beta chain with its context. Sequencing used immunoSEQ multiplex PCR; TCRdb keeps in-frame clones, though not all of them. The data show approximately 85,000 clones, 80% to 95% seen once. The data originate from a study of blood T cell repertoires in COVID-19. The V end lost 3 bases, the J end lost 0 bases, and 12 bases lay between the germline ends. The germline gives CDR1 KGHSH, CDR2 LQKENI. The CDR3 has 16 residues. This sequence originates from a woman aged 45-65 years in a cohort sampled during active COVID-19. This sequence joins TRBV18 and TRBJ2-1, with a possible D match to TRBD2 (7 bases). The sequenced sample consisted of peripheral blood. The CDR3 protein is CASSPKGGRSYNEQFF. In DNA, the CDR3 is TGTGCCAGCTCACCTAAGGGGGGGCGCTCCTACAATGAGCAGTTCTTC.